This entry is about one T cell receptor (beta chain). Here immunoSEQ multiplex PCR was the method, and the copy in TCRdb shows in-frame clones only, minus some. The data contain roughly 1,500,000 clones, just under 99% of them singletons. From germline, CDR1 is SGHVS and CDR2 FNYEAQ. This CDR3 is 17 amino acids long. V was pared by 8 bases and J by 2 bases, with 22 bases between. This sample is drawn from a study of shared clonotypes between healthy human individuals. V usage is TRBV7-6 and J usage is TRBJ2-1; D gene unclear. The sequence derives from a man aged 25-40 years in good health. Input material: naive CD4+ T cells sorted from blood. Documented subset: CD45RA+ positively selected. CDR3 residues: CASAPTVGSPTYNEQFF. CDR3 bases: TGTGCCAGCGCCCCCACGGTGGGGTCCCCCACCTACAATGAGCAGTTCTTC.